Shown below are 3 T cell receptor beta chains from a single sample sequenced in a study of T-cell reconstitution after alpha-beta-depleted transplantation in children. Researchers prepared the TCRbeta library using unique molecular identifiers, the study reports. TCRdb re-derived calls from the PCR reads in MiXCR, one entry per CDR3 protein. In the table there are around 670,000 distinct CDR3 sequences, about 12% of which are singletons. This specimen consisted of PBMCs, obtained before TCRalphabeta/CD19-depleted stem cell transplant. The receptors here all came from a girl aged 2-10 years with congenital amegakaryocytic thrombocytopenia, due to receive a stem cell transplant.

This clonotype was observed a handful of times. The V and J genes are TRBV7-3 and TRBJ2-2, with D perhaps given as TRBD1 or TRBD2 (5 bases each). Germline assignment: CDR1 SGHTA and CDR2 FQGTGA. The CDR3 has 17 amino acids. Trimming took off 5 bases at V and 1 base at J, with 17 bases between the two ends. CDR3 sequence reads: CASSPTAGTGNTGELFF. The CDR3 nucleotides read TGTGCCAGCAGCCCAACCGCCGGGACGGGGAACACCGGGGAGCTGTTTTTT.

On this clonotype: Given a much more abundant clone one base away, this may be a read error. V is TRBV6-1 and J is TRBJ2-4, with 7 bases fitting TRBD1. Germline CDR1 and CDR2: MNHNS and SASEGT. The CDR3 sequence is 15 residues long. The DNA for the CDR3 is TGTGCCAGCAGATCGGACAGGTTAGCCAAACACATTCAGTACTTC. This gives the protein CASRSDRLAKHIQYF.

This clonotype came up a few times. The chain links TRBV5-6 to TRBJ2-1; possibly TRBD2 for D (6 bases). The length of the CDR3 is 14 residues. V lost 4 bases and J lost 4, with 12 bases in between. CDR1 and CDR2 (germline): SGHDT, YYEEEE. The CDR3: CASSLLRGYNEQFF. CDR3 bases: TGTGCCAGCAGCCTCCTCCGGGGGTACAATGAGCAGTTCTTC.